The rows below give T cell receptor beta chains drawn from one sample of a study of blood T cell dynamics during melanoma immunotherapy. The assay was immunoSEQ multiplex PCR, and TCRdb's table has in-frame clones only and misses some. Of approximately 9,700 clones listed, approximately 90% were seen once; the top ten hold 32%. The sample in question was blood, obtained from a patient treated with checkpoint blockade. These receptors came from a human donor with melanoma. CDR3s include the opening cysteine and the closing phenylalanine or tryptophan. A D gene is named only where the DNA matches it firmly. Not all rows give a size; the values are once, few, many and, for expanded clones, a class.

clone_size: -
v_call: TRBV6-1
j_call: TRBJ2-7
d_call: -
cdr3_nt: TGTGCCAGCACGAGGGCCTCCTACGAGCAGTACTTC
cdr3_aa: CASTRASYEQYF

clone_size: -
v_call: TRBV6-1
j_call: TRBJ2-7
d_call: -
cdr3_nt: TGTGCCAGCAGTGAAGCTTGGGGGCAGTCCTACGAGCAGTACTTC
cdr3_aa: CASSEAWGQSYEQYF

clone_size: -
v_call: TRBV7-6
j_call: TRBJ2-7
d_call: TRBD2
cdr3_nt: TGTGCCAGCAGCTTTGCGGCTAGCGGCCCCTACGAGCAGTACTTC
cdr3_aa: CASSFAASGPYEQYF

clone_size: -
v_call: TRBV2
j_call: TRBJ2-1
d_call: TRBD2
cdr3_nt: TGTGCCAGCATGGCGCGGGAGGGCACGAATGAGCAGTTCTTC
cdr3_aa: CASMAREGTNEQFF

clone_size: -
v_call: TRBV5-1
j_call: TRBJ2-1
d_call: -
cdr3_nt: TGCGCCAGCAGCTTGGCCCAGCCAGGATCCAATGAGCAGTTCTTC
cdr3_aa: CASSLAQPGSNEQFF

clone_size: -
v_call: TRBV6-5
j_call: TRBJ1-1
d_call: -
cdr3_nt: TGTGCCAGCAGTTACGAGGGGCGCGCTGAAGCTTTCTTT
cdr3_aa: CASSYEGRAEAFF

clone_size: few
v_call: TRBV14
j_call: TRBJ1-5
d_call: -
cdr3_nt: TGTGCCAGCAGCCAAGTTGGTAGCAATCAGCCCCAGCATTTT
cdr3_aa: CASSQVGSNQPQHF

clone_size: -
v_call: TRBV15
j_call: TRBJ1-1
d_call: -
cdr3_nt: TGTGCCACCAGCAGAACCGTGGGGACTGAAGCTTTCTTT
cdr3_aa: CATSRTVGTEAFF

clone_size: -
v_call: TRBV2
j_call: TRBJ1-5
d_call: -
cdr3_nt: TGTGCCAGCGGGACGGAGAGCAATCAGCCCCAGCATTTT
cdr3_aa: CASGTESNQPQHF

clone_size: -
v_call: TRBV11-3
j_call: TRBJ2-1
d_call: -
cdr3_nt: TGTGCCAGCAGCTTAGATGGAGTGGGGGGCGACCCTTACAATGAGCAGTTCTTC
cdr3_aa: CASSLDGVGGDPYNEQFF

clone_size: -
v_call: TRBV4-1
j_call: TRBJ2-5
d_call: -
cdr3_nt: TGCGCCAGCAGCCAAGATGGGGGACTTCTCGGGGGGACCCAGTACTTC
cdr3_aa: CASSQDGGLLGGTQYF

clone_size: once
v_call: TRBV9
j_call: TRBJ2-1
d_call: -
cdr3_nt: TGTGCCAGCAGCGTATGGGACGGGCAGGATGAGCAGTTCTTC
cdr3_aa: CASSVWDGQDEQFF

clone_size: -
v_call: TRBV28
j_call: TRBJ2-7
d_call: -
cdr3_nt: TGTGCCAGCAGTTTAGGGGTAGGAGAGGAGGGACCTGGCGAGCAGTACTTC
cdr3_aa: CASSLGVGEEGPGEQYF

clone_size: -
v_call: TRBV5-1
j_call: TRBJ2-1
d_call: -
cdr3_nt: TGCGCCAGCAGCCCCCCTGTTAGAAATGAGCAGTTCTTC
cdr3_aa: CASSPPVRNEQFF

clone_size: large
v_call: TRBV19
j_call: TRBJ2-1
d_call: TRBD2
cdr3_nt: TGTGCCAGTAGTATGGGGACTAGCGCGTACAATGAGCAGTTCTTC
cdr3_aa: CASSMGTSAYNEQFF

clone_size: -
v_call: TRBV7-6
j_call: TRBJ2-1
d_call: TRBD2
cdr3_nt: TGTGCCAGCAGCTTAGAGGGACTAGCGGGAGATGAGCAGTTCTTC
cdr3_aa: CASSLEGLAGDEQFF

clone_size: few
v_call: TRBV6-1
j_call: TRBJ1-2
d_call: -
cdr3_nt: TGTGCCAGCAGGTGGGGCGGCTACACCTTC
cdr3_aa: CASRWGGYTF

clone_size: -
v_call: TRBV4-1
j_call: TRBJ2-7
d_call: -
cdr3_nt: TGCGCCAGCAGCCAAGGAGGAGGGCTGAGCTCCTACGAGCAGTACTTC
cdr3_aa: CASSQGGGLSSYEQYF

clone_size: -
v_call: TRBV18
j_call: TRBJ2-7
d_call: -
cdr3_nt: TGTGCCAGCTCACCATTGGGCGGGCCCTACGAGCAGTACTTC
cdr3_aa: CASSPLGGPYEQYF

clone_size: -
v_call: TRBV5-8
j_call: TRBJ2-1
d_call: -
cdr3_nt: TGTGCCAGCAGCCCCCCTCCAAGCAGGGCTGAGCAGTTCTTC
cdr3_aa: CASSPPPSRAEQFF

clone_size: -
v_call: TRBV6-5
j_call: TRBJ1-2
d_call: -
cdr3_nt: TGTGCCACCCTTGGGGGCTCCGCTAACTATGGCTACACCTTC
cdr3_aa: CATLGGSANYGYTF

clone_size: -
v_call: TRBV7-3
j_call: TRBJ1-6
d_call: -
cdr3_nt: TGTGCCAGCAGCTTACACGGGACCCCCGGAAATTCACCCCTCCACTTT
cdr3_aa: CASSLHGTPGNSPLHF

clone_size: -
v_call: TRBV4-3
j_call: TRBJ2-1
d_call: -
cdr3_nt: TGCGCCAGCAGCCAAGTCCGGACCAATGAGCAGTTCTTC
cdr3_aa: CASSQVRTNEQFF

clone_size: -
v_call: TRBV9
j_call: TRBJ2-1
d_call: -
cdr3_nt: TGTGCCAGGGGCAATGAGCAGTTCTTC
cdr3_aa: CARGNEQFF

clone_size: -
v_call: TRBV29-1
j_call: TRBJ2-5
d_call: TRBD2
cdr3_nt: TGCAGCGACATACTAGCGGCAGAAGAGACCCAGTACTTC
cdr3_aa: CSDILAAEETQYF

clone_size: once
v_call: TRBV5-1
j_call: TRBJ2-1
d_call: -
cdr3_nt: TGCGCCAGCAGCTTAGGACTTAATTCGATTAATGAGCAGTTCTTC
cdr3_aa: CASSLGLNSINEQFF

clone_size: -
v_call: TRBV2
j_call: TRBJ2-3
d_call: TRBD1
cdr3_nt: TGTGCCAGCAGTGGGAGGACAGGGGGCACAGATACGCAGTATTTT
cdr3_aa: CASSGRTGGTDTQYF

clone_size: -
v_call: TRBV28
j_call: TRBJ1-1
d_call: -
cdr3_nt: TGTGCCAGCAGTTTACCCCACACTGAAGCTTTCTTT
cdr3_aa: CASSLPHTEAFF

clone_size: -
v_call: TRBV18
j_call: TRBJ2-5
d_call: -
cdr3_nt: TGTGCCAGCTCACCGAGGCTGGAGACCCAGTACTTC
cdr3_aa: CASSPRLETQYF

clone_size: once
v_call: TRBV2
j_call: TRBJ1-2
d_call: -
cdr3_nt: TGTGCCAGCAGTGAGGGGGCAGGCTCCTACTATGGCTACACCTTC
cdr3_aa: CASSEGAGSYYGYTF

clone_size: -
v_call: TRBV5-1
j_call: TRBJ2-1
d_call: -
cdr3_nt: TGCGCCAGCAGCCGCAGAGGGGGGGATGAGCAGTTCTTC
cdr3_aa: CASSRRGGDEQFF

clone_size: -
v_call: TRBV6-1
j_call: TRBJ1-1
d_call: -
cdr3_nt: TGTGCCAGCAGTCCAAGACAGGAGAACACTGAAGCTTTCTTT
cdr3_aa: CASSPRQENTEAFF

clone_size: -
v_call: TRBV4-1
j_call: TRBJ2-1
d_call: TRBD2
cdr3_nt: TGCGCCAGCAGCCCAGGACTAGCCCACAATGAGCAGTTCTTC
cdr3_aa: CASSPGLAHNEQFF

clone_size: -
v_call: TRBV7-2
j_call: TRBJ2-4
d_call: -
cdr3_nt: TGTGCCAGCAGCCCTCGGGACTCAAACATTCAGTACTTC
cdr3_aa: CASSPRDSNIQYF

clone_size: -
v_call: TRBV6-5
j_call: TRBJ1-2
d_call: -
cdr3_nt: TGTGCCAGCAGTTCCGGGACTCTAAACTATGGCTACACCTTC
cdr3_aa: CASSSGTLNYGYTF

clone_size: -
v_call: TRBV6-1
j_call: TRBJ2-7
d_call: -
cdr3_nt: TGTGCCAGCAGAGGGGGAGTCCCCTACGAGCAGTACTTC
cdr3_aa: CASRGGVPYEQYF

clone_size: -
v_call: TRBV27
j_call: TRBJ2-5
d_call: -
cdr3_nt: TGTGCCAGCAGGGACGAGAAAGAGACCCAGTACTTC
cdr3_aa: CASRDEKETQYF

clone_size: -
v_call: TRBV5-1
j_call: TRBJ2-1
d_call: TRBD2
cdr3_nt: TGCGCCAGCAGCTTGGCCGAGCTAGCGGGAGTAGATGAGCAGTTCTTC
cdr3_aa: CASSLAELAGVDEQFF

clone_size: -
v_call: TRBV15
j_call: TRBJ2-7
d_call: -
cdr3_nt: TGTGCCACCAGCAGAGATGTGGGGACCCCCTCCGAGCAGTACTTC
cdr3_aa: CATSRDVGTPSEQYF

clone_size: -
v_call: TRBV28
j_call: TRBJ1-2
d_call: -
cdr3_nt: TGTGCCAGCAAAGGGCAGGGCTACACCTTC
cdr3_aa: CASKGQGYTF

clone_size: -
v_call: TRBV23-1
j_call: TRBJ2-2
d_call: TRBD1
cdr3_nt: TGCGCCAGCAGTGGGGGACAGGGGGGTACCGGGGAGCTGTTTTTT
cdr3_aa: CASSGGQGGTGELFF

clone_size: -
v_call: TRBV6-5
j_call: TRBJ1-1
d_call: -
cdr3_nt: TGTGCCAGCAGTTACTCGAGTGGACTGAACACTGAAGCTTTCTTT
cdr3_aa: CASSYSSGLNTEAFF

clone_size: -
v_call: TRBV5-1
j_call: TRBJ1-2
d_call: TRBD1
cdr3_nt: TGCGCCAGCAGCGGAAGACAGGGGAACGTTTATGGCTACACCTTC
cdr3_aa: CASSGRQGNVYGYTF

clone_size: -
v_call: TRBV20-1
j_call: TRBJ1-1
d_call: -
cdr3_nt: TGCAGTGCCAGGTGGGGGCCTGAAGCTTTCTTT
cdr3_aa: CSARWGPEAFF

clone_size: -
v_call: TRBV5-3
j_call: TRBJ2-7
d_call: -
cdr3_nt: TGTGCCAGAAGCCCTAGCCGGGGCACGGGGGGCCACGAGCAGTACTTC
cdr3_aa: CARSPSRGTGGHEQYF

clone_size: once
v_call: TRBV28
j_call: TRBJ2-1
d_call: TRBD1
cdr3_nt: TGTGCCAGCAGCCCAGGGGGAGCGAGAAGTCACAATGAGCAGTTCTTC
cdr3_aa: CASSPGGARSHNEQFF

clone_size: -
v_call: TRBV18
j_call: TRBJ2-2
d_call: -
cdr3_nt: TGTGCCAGCTCACCGCTAGCGAGGAACACCGGGGAGCTGTTTTTT
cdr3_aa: CASSPLARNTGELFF

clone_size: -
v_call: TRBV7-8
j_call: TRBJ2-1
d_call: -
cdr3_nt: TGTGCCAGCACCTTGTGGGGGAATGATCAGTTCTTC
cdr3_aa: CASTLWGNDQFF

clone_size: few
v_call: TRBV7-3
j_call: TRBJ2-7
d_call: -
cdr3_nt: TGTGCCAGCAGCCTACGAGGGAGCCCCAGGCGCGAGCAGTACTTC
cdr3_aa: CASSLRGSPRREQYF

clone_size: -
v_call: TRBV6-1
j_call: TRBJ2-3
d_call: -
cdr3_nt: TGTGCCAGCAGTGAAGCGGGGGGCAGGGAGGCCCATACGCAGTATTTT
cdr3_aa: CASSEAGGREAHTQYF

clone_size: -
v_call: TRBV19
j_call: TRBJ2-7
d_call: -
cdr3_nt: TGTGCCAGTAGTCAAGCAAGGACTGATGCCCCGGGGGAGCAGTACTTC
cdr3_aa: CASSQARTDAPGEQYF